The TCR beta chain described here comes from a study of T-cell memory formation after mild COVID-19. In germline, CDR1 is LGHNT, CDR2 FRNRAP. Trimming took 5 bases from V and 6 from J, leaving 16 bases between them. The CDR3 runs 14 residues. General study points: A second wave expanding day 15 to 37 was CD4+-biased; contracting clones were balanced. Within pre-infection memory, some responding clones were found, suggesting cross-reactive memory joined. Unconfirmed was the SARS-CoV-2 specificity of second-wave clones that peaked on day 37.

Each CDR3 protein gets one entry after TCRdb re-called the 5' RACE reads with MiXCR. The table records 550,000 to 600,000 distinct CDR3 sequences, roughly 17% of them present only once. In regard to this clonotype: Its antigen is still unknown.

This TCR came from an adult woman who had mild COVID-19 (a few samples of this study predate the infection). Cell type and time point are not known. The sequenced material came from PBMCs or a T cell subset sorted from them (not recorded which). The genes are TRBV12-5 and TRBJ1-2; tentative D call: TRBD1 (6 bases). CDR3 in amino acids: CASGPGQIHHGYTF. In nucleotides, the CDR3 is TGTGCTAGTGGTCCCGGACAGATCCACCATGGCTACACCTTC.